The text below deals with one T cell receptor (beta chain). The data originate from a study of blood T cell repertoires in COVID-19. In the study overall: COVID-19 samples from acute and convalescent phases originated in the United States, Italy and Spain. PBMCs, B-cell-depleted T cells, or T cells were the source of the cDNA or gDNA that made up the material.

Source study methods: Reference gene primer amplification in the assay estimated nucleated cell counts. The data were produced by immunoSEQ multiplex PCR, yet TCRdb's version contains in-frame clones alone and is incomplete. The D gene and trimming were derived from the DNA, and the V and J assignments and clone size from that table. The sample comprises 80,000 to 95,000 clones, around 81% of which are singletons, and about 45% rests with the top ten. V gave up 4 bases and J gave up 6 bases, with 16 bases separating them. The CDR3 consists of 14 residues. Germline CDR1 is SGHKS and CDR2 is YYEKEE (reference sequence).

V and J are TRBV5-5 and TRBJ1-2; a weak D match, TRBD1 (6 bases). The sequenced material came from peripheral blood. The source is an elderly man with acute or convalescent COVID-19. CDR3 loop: CASSPDPGVNGYTF. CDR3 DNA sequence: TGTGCCAGCAGCCCTGACCCAGGGGTCAATGGCTACACCTTC. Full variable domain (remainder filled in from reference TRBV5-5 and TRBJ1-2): DAGVTQSPTHLIKTRGQQVTLRCSPISGHKSVSWYQQVLGQGPQFIFQYYEKEERGRGNFPDRFSARQFPNYSSELNVNALLLGDSALYLCASSPDPGVNGYTFGSGTRLTVV.